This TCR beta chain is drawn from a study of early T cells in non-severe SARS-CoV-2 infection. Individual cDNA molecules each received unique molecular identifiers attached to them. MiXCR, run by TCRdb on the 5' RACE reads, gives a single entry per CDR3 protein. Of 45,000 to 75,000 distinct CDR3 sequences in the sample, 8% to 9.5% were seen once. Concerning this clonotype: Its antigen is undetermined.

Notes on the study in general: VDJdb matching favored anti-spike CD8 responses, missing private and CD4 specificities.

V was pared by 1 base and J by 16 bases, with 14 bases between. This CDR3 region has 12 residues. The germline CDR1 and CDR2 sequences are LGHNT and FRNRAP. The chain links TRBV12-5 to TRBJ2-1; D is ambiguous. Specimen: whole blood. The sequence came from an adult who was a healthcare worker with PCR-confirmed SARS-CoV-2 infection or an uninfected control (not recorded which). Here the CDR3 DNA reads TGTGCTAGTGGTTTGGACGGTCGACCTGGATTCTTC. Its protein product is CASGLDGRPGFF.